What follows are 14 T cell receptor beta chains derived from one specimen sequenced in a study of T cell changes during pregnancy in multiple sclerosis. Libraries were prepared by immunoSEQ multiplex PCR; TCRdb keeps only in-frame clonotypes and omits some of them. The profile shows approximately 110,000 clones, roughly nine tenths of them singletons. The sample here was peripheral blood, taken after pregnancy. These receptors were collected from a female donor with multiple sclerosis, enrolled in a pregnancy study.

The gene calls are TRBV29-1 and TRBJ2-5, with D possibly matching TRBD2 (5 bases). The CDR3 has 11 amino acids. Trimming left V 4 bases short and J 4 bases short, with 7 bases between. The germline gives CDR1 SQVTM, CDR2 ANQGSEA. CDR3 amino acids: CSVAEGETQYF. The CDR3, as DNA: TGCAGCGTTGCCGAGGGAGAGACCCAGTACTTC.

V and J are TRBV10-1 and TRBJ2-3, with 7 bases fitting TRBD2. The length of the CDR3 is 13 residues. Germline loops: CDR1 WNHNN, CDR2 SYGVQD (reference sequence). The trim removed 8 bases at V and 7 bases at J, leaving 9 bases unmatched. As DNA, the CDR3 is TGCGCCAGCTCCTTCGGCGGGGGAAATACGCAGTATTTT. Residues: CASSFGGGNTQYF.

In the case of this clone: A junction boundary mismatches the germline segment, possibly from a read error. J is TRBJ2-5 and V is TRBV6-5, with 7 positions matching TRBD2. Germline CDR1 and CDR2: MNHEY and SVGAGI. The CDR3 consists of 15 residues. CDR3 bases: TGTGCCAGCAATTACTCTGCGGGAGACCAAGAGACCCAGTACTTC. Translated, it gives CASNYSAGDQETQYF.

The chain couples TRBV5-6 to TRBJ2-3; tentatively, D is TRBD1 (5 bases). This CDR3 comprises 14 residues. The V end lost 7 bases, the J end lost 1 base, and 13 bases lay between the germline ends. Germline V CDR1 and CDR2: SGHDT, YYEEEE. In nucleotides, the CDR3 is TGTGCCAGCGAAGAGATAGGGGGCACAGATACGCAGTATTTT. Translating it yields CASEEIGGTDTQYF.

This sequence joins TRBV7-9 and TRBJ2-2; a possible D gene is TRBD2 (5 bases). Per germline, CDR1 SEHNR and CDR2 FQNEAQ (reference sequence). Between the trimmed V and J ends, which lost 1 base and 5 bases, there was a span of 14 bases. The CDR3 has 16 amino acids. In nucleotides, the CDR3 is TGTGCCAGCAGCTTAGTCCTAGCCCAGTGGACCGGGGAGCTGTTTTTT. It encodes CASSLVLAQWTGELFF.

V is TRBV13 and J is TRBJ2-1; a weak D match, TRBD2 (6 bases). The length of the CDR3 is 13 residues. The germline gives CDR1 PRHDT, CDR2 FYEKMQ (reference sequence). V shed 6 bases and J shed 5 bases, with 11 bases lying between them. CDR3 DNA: TGTGCCAGCAGTGGGAGGCGAAACAATGAGCAGTTCTTC. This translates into CASSGRRNNEQFF.

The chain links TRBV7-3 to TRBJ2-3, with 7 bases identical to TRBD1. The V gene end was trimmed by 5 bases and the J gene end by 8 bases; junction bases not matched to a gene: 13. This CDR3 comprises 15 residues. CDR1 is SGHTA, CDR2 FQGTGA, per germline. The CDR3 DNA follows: TGTGCCAGCAGCCCTGGGACAGTGGATATAGGTACGCAGTATTTT. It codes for CASSPGTVDIGTQYF.

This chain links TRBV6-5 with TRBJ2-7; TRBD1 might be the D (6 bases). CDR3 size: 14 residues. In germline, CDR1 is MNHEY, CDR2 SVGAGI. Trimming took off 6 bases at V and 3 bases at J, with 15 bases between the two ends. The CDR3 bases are TGTGCCAGCAGGGGGGCCGGGACATTCTACGAGCAGTACTTC. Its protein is CASRGAGTFYEQYF.

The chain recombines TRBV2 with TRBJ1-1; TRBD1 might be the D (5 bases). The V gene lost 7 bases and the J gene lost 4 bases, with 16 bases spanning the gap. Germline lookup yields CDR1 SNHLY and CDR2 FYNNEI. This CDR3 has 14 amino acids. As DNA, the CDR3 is TGTGCCAGCACCCCCGGGGGGGTCGGCACTGAAGCTTTCTTT. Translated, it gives CASTPGGVGTEAFF.

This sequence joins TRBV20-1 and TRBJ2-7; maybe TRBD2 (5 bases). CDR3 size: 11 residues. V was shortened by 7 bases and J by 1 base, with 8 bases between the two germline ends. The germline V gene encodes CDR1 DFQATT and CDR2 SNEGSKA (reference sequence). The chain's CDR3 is CSGEGSYEQYF. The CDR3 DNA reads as TGCAGTGGTGAGGGATCCTACGAGCAGTACTTC.

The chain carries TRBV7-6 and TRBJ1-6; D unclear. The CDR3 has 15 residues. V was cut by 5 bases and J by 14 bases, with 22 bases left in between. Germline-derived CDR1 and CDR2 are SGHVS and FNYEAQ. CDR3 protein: CASSPISDGRNTLHF. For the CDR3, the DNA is TGTGCCAGCAGCCCCATAAGTGATGGGCGAAACACCCTCCACTTT. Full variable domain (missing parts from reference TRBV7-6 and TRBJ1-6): GAGVSQSPRYKVTKRGQDVALRCDPISGHVSLYWYRQALGQGPEFLTYFNYEAQQDKSGLPNDRFSAERPEGSISTLTIQRTEQRDSAMYRCASSPISDGRNTLHFGNGTRLTVT.

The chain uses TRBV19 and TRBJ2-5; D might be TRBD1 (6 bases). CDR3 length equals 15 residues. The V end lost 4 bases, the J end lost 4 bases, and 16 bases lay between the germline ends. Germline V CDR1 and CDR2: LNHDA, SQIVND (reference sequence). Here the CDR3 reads CASSRGGNGRETQYF. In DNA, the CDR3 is TGTGCCAGTAGTAGAGGGGGTAATGGTCGAGAGACCCAGTACTTC.

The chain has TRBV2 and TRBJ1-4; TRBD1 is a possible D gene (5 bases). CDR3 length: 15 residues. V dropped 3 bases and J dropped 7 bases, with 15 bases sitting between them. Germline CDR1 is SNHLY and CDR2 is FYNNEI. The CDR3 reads CASSDGAGGTEKLFF. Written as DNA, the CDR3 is TGTGCCAGCAGTGACGGGGCAGGAGGGACTGAAAAACTGTTTTTT. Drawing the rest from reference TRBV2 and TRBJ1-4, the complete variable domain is EPEVTQTPSHQVTQMGQEVILRCVPISNHLYFYWYRQILGQKVEFLVSFYNNEISEKSEIFDDQFSVERPDGSNFTLKIRSTKLEDSAMYFCASSDGAGGTEKLFFGSGTQLSVL.

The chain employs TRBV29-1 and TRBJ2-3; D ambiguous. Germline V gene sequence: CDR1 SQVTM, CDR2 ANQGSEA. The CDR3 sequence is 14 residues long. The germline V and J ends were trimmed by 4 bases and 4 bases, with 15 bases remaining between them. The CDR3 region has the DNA TGCAGCGTTGGAAGTCCGACAATCGCAGATACGCAGTATTTT. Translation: CSVGSPTIADTQYF.